This T cell receptor beta chain is drawn from a study of T cells expressing NK-cell markers. Points from the study as a whole: Of the CD8+ T cell pool in roughly 6 donors, roughly 1.0-8% was accounted for by dominant NKG2C+ clonotypes. Expanded clones of NKG2C+ T cells had an unclear HCMV specificity.

This CDR3 has 11 residues. Germline CDR1 is SQVTM and CDR2 is ANQGSEA. On this clonotype: Antigen unknown.

UMI-tagged 5'RACE template switching yielded the TCR beta cDNA. TCRdb re-called the 5' RACE reads and catalogs CDR3 proteins one per entry, DNA excluded. Seen in this sample are about 450,000 distinct CDR3 sequences; the ten most common clones hold about 7.3%. Sequenced: blood T cells: a sorted CD56 or NKG2C T cell subset, CD4+ or CD8+ T cells, or bulk PBMC T cells (not recorded which). This chain uses TRBV29-1 with TRBJ2-5; the TRBD1 assignment by TCRdb is unverifiable without DNA. This TCR came from a woman between 18 and 70 years old in good health. CDR3 loop: CSVGTGPTQYF.